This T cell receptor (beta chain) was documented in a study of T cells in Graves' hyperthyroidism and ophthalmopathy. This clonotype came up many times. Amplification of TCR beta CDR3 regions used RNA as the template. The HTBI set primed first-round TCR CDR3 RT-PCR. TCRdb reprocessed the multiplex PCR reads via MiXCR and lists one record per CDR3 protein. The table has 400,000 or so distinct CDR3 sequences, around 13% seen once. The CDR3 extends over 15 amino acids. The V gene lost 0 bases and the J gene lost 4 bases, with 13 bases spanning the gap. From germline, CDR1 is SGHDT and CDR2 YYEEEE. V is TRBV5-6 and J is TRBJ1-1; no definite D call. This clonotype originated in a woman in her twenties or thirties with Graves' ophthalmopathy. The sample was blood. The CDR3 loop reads CASSLEVLDFTEAFF. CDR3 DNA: TGTGCCAGCAGCTTGGAAGTTCTGGATTTCACTGAAGCTTTCTTT.